These 5 T cell receptor beta chains were all obtained from the same sample, sequenced in a study of blood T cells in healthy people across ages. A second PCR of 7 to 11 cycles used a sample-barcoded 5' primer and a J-beta primer mix. A single record per CDR3 protein comes from TCRdb applying MiXCR to the 5' RACE reads. Among approximately 2,000,000 distinct CDR3 sequences, about two fifths were seen once, and the ten largest hold 23%. The sample taken for sequencing was blood. The receptors were gathered from a human donor in good health.

V is TRBV7-9 and J is TRBJ1-2; TRBD1 might be the D (5 bases). Germline assignment: CDR1 SEHNR and CDR2 FQNEAQ (reference sequence). The CDR3 loop spans 16 amino acids. V gave up 1 base and J gave up 2 bases, with 14 bases separating them. This CDR3 is CASSLGKPGYNYGYTF. The CDR3 nucleotides are TGTGCCAGCAGCTTAGGTAAACCAGGGTACAACTATGGCTACACCTTC.

There are a few counts of this clonotype. The chain recombines TRBV9 with TRBJ2-2; tentatively, D is TRBD1 (5 bases). The CDR3 length is 16 residues. Trimming stripped 4 bases from V and 6 bases from J, with 19 bases between. CDR1 is SGDLS, CDR2 YYNGEE, per germline. CDR3 sequence: CASSRRGGPPSGELFF. The DNA of the CDR3 is TGTGCCAGCAGCCGAAGGGGTGGGCCGCCCTCCGGGGAGCTGTTTTTT. The whole variable domain, remainder taken from reference TRBV9 and TRBJ2-2, is DSGVTQTPKHLITATGQRVTLRCSPRSGDLSVYWYQQSLDQGLQFLIQYYNGEERAKGNILERFSAQQFPDLHSELNLSSLELGDSALYFCASSRRGGPPSGELFFGEGSRLTVL.

This clonotype was seen more than once but under ten times. The V and J genes are TRBV20-1 and TRBJ1-5; maybe TRBD1 (6 bases). Trimming took 3 bases from V and 6 from J, leaving 18 bases between them. The CDR3 is 15 residues long. The germline gives CDR1 DFQATT, CDR2 SNEGSKA (reference sequence). DNA for the CDR3: TGCAGTGCTAGGAGAGGGCAGGGGTTAGTTCAGCCCCAGCATTTT. Its translation: CSARRGQGLVQPQHF.

J is TRBJ1-2 and V is TRBV7-2; 7 bases align to TRBD1. Germline V gives CDR1 SGHTA, CDR2 FQGNSA. Unmatched junction bases numbered 4, after V lost 5 bases and J lost 7 bases. The CDR3 is 12 amino acids. CDR3 nucleotides: TGTGCCAGCAGCATACAGGGGCCTGGCTACACCTTC. It yields the protein CASSIQGPGYTF.

V and J are TRBV20-1 and TRBJ2-7; the D is unclear. The germline V gene has CDR1 DFQATT and CDR2 SNEGSKA (reference sequence). Trimming shortened V by 3 bases and J by 2 bases, and 8 bases separated the two germline ends. CDR3 size: 12 residues. The CDR3 coding sequence is TGCAGTGCTAGCCAGGAGACCTACGAGCAGTACTTC. Encoded protein: CSASQETYEQYF.